These 7 T cell receptor beta chains came from one sample sequenced in a study of T cells in Graves' hyperthyroidism and ophthalmopathy. Authors of the study amplified TCR beta CDR3 regions from RNA transcripts. The HTBI primer set was used in a first-round RT-PCR of the TCR CDR3. TCRdb independently ran MiXCR on the multiplex PCR reads; one entry per CDR3 protein. The profile shows roughly 570,000 distinct CDR3 sequences, around 46% of them singletons. Sequenced input: peripheral blood or thyroid tissue (not recorded which). The receptor set was obtained from an adult woman with Graves' disease, either hyperthyroidism or ophthalmopathy (not recorded which).

Comments on this clonotype: One base away lies a much larger clone, so this may be a sequencing read error. The rearrangement uses TRBV20-1 and TRBJ1-3; D is unresolved. This CDR3 comprises 14 residues. V lost 1 base to trimming and J lost 4 bases, with 11 bases between them. Germline V gene data show CDR1 as DFQATT and CDR2 as SNEGSKA (reference sequence). The CDR3 sequence: CSARGVSNGNTIYF. DNA of the CDR3: TGCAGTGCTAGAGGGGTCTCCAACGGAAACACCATATATTTT.

This clonotype was counted at least ten times. The chain has TRBV29-1 and TRBJ1-5; D gene unclear. This CDR3 contains 13 residues. Trimming shortened V by 4 bases and J by 3 bases, and 10 bases separated the two germline ends. Germline V gene data show CDR1 as SQVTM and CDR2 as ANQGSEA. CDR3 sequence reads: CSVASGNNQPQHF. CDR3 in DNA: TGCAGCGTTGCATCCGGGAACAATCAGCCCCAGCATTTT. Filled out from reference TRBV29-1 and TRBJ1-5, the complete variable domain reads SAVISQKPSRDICQRGTSLTIQCQVDSQVTMMFWYRQQPGQSLTLIATANQGSEATYESGFVIDKFPISRPNLTFSTLTVSNMSPEDSSIYLCSVASGNNQPQHFGDGTRLSIL.

The chain recombines TRBV7-2 with TRBJ1-5, with TRBD1 matching 9 bases. Germline CDR1 reads SGHTA; CDR2 reads FQGNSA. The CDR3 loop spans 15 amino acids. V shed 5 bases and J 5 bases; nucleotides not matched to a gene: 7. The CDR3 DNA sequence: TGTGCCAGCAGCCCTCTGGACAGGGGATATCAGCCCCAGCATTTT. It encodes CASSPLDRGYQPQHF.

The J gene is TRBJ2-3, the V gene TRBV9, with 9 bases identical to TRBD2. This CDR3 is 16 amino acids long. Germline lookup yields CDR1 SGDLS and CDR2 YYNGEE. The trim removed 3 bases at V and 4 bases at J, leaving 9 bases unmatched. CDR3 in DNA: TGTGCCAGCAGCGAGACTAGCGGCAGAGGCCCAGATACGCAGTATTTT. Its protein is CASSETSGRGPDTQYF.

The J gene is TRBJ1-5, the V gene TRBV24-1; D gene unclear. Looked up from germline, CDR1 is KGHDR and CDR2 is SFDVKD. Trimming pared 5 bases from V and 3 bases from J, leaving 10 bases between. There are 14 residues in the CDR3. CDR3 DNA: TGTGCCACCAGTGTCGGGAGCGCCAATCAGCCCCAGCATTTT. Residues: CATSVGSANQPQHF.

This clonotype occurred many times. This chain connects TRBV10-3 to TRBJ2-7, with a possible D match to TRBD2 (6 bases). The germline gives CDR1 ENHRY, CDR2 SYGVKD. The length of the CDR3 is 16 residues. The V end was cut by 10 bases, the J end by 0 bases, with 22 bases between. CDR3 DNA: TGTGCCAGCAGACCATCGGGAGCAGGGAGCTCCTACGAGCAGTACTTC. This codes for CASRPSGAGSSYEQYF.

This clonotype occurred once. This rearrangement joins TRBV28 to TRBJ2-5, with TRBD2 as a possible D gene (6 bases). CDR1 and CDR2 (germline): MDHEN, SYDVKM. This CDR3 contains 14 residues. The V end lost 8 bases, the J end lost 4 bases, and 17 bases lay between the germline ends. CDR3 region: CASAVGGAVETQYF. DNA of the CDR3: TGTGCCAGCGCCGTCGGGGGAGCGGTAGAGACCCAGTACTTC.